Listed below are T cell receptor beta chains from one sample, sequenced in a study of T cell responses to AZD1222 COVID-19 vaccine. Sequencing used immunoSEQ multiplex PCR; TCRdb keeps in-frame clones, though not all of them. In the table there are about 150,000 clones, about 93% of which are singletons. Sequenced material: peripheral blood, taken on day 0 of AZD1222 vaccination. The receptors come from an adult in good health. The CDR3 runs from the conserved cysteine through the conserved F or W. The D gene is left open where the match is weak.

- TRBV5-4 CASSHPQGGGNTIYF
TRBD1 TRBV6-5 CATGTASNQPQHF
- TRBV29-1 CSVRGEQFF
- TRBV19 CASSSWGGPYNEQFF
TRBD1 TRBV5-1 CASLLGTGQRNTEAFF
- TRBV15 CATSRGGQETQYF
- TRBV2 CASTAGSFFLSNTEAFF
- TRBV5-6 CASSLVRVSYEQYF
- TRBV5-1 CASSSRSGFEAFF
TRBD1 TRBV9 CASSVALFPGQGRTGGYTF
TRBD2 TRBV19 CASSTRLASYNEQFF
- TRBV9 CASSSATYEQYF
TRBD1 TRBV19 CASSSTGQGSGNTIYF
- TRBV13 CASSLVSAFF
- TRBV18 CASSPGNSRNTEAFF
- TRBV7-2 CASSSFGGANTGELFF
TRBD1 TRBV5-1 CASSLVGQGGEKLFF
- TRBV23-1 CASSQSRTVNTEAFF
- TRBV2 CASKRDDYNSPLHF
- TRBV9 CASSTGQSPNEKLFF
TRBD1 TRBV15 CATSREWDRSVGVGNQPQHF
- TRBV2 CASKGGGLTEAFF
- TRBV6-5 CASSLNAAAGNTEAFF
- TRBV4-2 CASSPNAGTSIMNTEAFF
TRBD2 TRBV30 CAWGLRLAGFNEQFF
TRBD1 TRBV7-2 CASSSQGAQPQHF
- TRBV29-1 CSVEGAPGAREKLFF
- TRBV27 CASSLDSGYEQYF
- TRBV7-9 CASTRSARHTEAFF
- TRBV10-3 CAIRIGESDNSPLHF
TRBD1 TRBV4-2 CASSQDRQGSGYTF
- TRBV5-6 CASSSPGLVIFGYTF
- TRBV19 CASSISQTDYNEQFF
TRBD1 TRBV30 CAWSAGTDYNQPQHF
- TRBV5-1 CASSLEGDPNYGYTF
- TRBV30 CACSREGNTEAFF
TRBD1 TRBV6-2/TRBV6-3 CASSYRTGSSSYNEQFF
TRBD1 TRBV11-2 CASSYPGQGAPGYTF
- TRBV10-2 CASSEGEANEQFF
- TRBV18 CASSPIQGPDEQYF
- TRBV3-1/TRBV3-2 CASSPKGYGTEAFF
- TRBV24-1 CATSAHRDIVSNQPQHF
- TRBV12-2 CASRLVMRGLSSYNEQFF
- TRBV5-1 CASSLNSYEQYF